This T cell receptor beta chain originates from a study of human T cells and chemical hapten exposure. Time point indicated: patch test 2, 6 weeks after DPC sensitization. Treatment specified: therapeutic diphenylcyclopropenone sensitization with weekly scalp DPC. Samples of blood were obtained prior to the application of each patch test. Unfractionated whole blood was the source of the extracted total RNA. This clonotype was seen a handful of times. Antigen: not known. This CDR3 is built from 13 residues. Losses at the gene ends were 6 bases for V and 4 bases for J; bases not matched to a gene: 6. The study's findings and limits: TCRs exceeding a frequency of 1 in 1000 stayed unchanged under DPC sensitization.

Original data processing: Ranging from about 20,000 to 700,000, TCR counts per sample had a median value of approximately 95,000. MiXCR was run by TCRdb on the RACE reads, yielding one entry per CDR3 protein. These V and J calls rely on TCRdb rather than the paper's analysis. Of a few hundred thousand distinct CDR3 sequences in the sample, about 6% were seen once. Sequences were derived from whole blood, sampled in connection with sensitization to the hapten diphenylcyclopropenone (DPC). The rearrangement links TRBV12-3 or TRBV12-4 to TRBJ2-7; 7 bases align to TRBD2. This TCR derives from a woman between 18 and 29 years old with alopecia areata. Some clones in this sample may be carry-over from other donors' samples. The CDR3 DNA reads TGTGCCAGCAGAGCGGGGTCAGATTACGAGCAGTACTTC. This codes for CASRAGSDYEQYF.